The next 8 T cell receptor beta chains were all read from a single sample in a study of technical replicates of blood from several donors. Some clones are missing from TCRdb's copy, which holds only in-frame ones; the method was immunoSEQ multiplex PCR. In the table there are over 55,000 clones, just under 95% of which are singletons. What was sequenced was PBMCs. Receptors originate from a human donor in good health. Some clones in this sample may be carry-over from other donors' samples.

This chain connects TRBV7-2 to TRBJ2-2; the D gene is possibly TRBD1 (6 bases). The CDR3 length is 16 residues. Germline-derived CDR1 and CDR2 are SGHTA and FQGNSA. The V end was cut by 1 base, the J end by 2 bases, with 11 bases between. CDR3 nucleotide sequence: TGTGCCAGCAGCTTAGATCCCGGGACAAACACCGGGGAGCTGTTTTTT. This sequence encodes CASSLDPGTNTGELFF.

This chain joins TRBV5-4 and TRBJ1-6; D is possibly TRBD1 (5 bases). Germline CDR1 SGHNT, CDR2 YYREEE (reference sequence). CDR3 length: 13 amino acids. V lost 4 bases and J 16 bases, leaving 18 bases between the germline ends. DNA of the CDR3: TGTGCCAGCAGCGGTGTCACAGGCAACCGTCTCCACTTT. This encodes CASSGVTGNRLHF.

This clone was recorded once. The chain is built from TRBV9 and TRBJ1-2; D gene uncertain. The CDR3 loop spans 12 amino acids. Trimming left V 3 bases short and J 5 bases short, with 8 bases between. The germline CDR1 and CDR2 sequences are SGDLS and YYNGEE. The CDR3 region is CASSATRYGYTF. The CDR3 nucleotides are TGTGCCAGCAGCGCGACAAGGTATGGCTACACCTTC.

The rearrangement uses TRBV7-9 and TRBJ2-3, with 9 positions matching TRBD2. The germline gives CDR1 SEHNR, CDR2 FQNEAQ (reference sequence). The CDR3 has 18 amino acids. V lost 5 bases to trimming and J lost 2 bases; unmatched junction nucleotides: 14. The CDR3 here is CASSPGGASGTDTDTQYF. CDR3 in DNA: TGTGCCAGCAGCCCCGGGGGGGCTAGCGGGACTGACACAGATACGCAGTATTTT.

V usage is TRBV10-1 and J usage is TRBJ2-7; 7 positions agree with TRBD2. CDR1 and CDR2 from the germline V gene are WNHNN and SYGVQD (reference sequence). With V trimmed by 8 bases and J by 0 bases, 10 bases remained unmatched. The length of the CDR3 is 15 residues. CDR3 DNA sequence: TGCGCCAGCGGAACCGGGACTACAGACTCCTACGAGCAGTACTTC. As protein: CASGTGTTDSYEQYF.

V and J are TRBV2 and TRBJ2-7, with D perhaps TRBD1 (6 bases). CDR3 length: 13 amino acids. V lost 4 bases and J 3 bases, leaving 10 bases between the germline ends. Germline values: CDR1 SNHLY, CDR2 FYNNEI. In DNA, the CDR3 is TGTGCCAGCAGTGTCGTACAGGGCTACGAGCAGTACTTC. It is translated as CASSVVQGYEQYF.

CDR3 nucleotides: TGTGCCAGCAGCTTAGGATCTGGGACATCCCTCGGCGGCTACACCTTC. The encoded protein is CASSLGSGTSLGGYTF. The chain links TRBV7-9 to TRBJ1-2, with D perhaps TRBD1 (6 bases). Looked up from germline, CDR1 is SEHNR and CDR2 is FQNEAQ (reference sequence). V gave up 1 base and J gave up 8 bases, with 20 bases separating them. There are 16 residues in the CDR3. The full variable domain, completed using reference TRBV7-9 and TRBJ1-2, is DTGVSQNPRHKITKRGQNVTFRCDPISEHNRLYWYRQTLGQGPEFLTYFQNEAQLEKSRLLSDRFSAERPKGSFSTLEIQRTEQGDSAMYLCASSLGSGTSLGGYTFGSGTRLTVV.

The genes are TRBV30 and TRBJ1-1; D is ambiguous. Germline CDR1 and CDR2: GTSNPN and SVGIG (reference sequence). The CDR3 loop spans 14 amino acids. Trimming left V 0 bases short and J 0 bases short, with 8 bases between. The CDR3 region has the DNA TGTGCCTGGAGTGTCTACAGTTTGAACACTGAAGCTTTCTTT. Its protein is CAWSVYSLNTEAFF.